This paragraph covers one T cell receptor beta chain sequence. Its antigen is unknown. These data belong to a study of T cell responses to AZD1222 COVID-19 vaccine. General observations from the study: Spike-spanning, vaccine-associated CD4 TCRs were dominant at 160-218 and 743-854. Spike-specific TCR depth and breadth grew after two AZD1222 doses.

In germline, CDR1 is LGHNA, CDR2 YSLEER. V gave up 0 bases and J gave up 4 bases, with 12 bases separating them. The CDR3 consists of 16 residues. Measured with immunoSEQ multiplex PCR; TCRdb has only the in-frame clones, and not every one. Of roughly 100,000 clones listed, approximately 91% were seen once; the top ten hold approximately 3.7%. Sample: peripheral blood, taken on day 0 of AZD1222 vaccination. This clonotype was obtained from an adult in good health. This chain connects TRBV4-3 to TRBJ1-4; D remains unclear. Here the CDR3 reads CASSQEGTAGNEKLFF. The CDR3 nucleotides read TGCGCCAGCAGCCAAGAGGGTACTGCGGGTAATGAAAAACTGTTTTTT.